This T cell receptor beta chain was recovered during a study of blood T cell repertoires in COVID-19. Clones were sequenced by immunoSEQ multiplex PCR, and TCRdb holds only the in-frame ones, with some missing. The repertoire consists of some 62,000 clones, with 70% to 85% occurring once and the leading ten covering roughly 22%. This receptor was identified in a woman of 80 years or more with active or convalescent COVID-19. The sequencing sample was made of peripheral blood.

The CDR3 region has the DNA TGCGCCAGCAGCTTAAGGACAGGGGGCGACGCGAACTATGGCTACACCTTC. It is translated as CASSLRTGGDANYGYTF. The chain links TRBV5-1 to TRBJ1-2; TRBD1 aligns across 11 bases. V lost 2 bases, J lost 2 bases, and 8 bases stayed unmatched. Germline CDR1 SGHRS, CDR2 YFSETQ. This CDR3 comprises 17 residues.